These T cell receptor beta chains were read from a single sample in a study of CD8 T cells in ankylosing spondylitis. MiXCR was run by TCRdb on the 5' RACE reads, yielding one entry per CDR3 protein. The sample carries about 240,000 distinct CDR3 sequences, about 24% recorded once. The source material was blood, either unsorted or a sorted T cell fraction (not recorded which). The receptors shown here come from a male donor with ankylosing spondylitis or in good health (not recorded which). CDR3s leave out the opening cysteine and the closing phenylalanine or tryptophan.

v_call: TRBV4-1; j_call: TRBJ2-7; cdr3_aa: ASSPLAVGSDEQY
v_call: TRBV2; j_call: TRBJ2-1; cdr3_aa: ASSESEQF
v_call: TRBV20-1; j_call: TRBJ1-5; cdr3_aa: SARSLGSNQPQH
v_call: TRBV12-3/TRBV12-4; j_call: TRBJ2-5; cdr3_aa: ASSFDGTRETQY
v_call: TRBV5-5; j_call: TRBJ2-3; cdr3_aa: ASSFKPTDTQY
v_call: TRBV6-5; j_call: TRBJ2-1; cdr3_aa: ASSYSTGLAGNNEQF
v_call: TRBV19; j_call: TRBJ2-3; cdr3_aa: ASSITGGGGDTQY
v_call: TRBV3-1; j_call: TRBJ2-1; cdr3_aa: ASSQDGTGNEQF
v_call: TRBV20-1; j_call: TRBJ1-5; cdr3_aa: SARDTGYSNQPQH
v_call: TRBV20-1; j_call: TRBJ1-1; cdr3_aa: SAHEGYTEAF
v_call: TRBV4-1; j_call: TRBJ1-6; cdr3_aa: ASTLVGGSSPLH
v_call: TRBV10-3; j_call: TRBJ2-7; cdr3_aa: ASRPTGVGEQY
v_call: TRBV19; j_call: TRBJ2-2; cdr3_aa: AGKAPGLTGELF
v_call: TRBV29-1; j_call: TRBJ2-1; cdr3_aa: SVVEGLTSSYNEQF
v_call: TRBV20-1; j_call: TRBJ2-3; cdr3_aa: SAVDREDTDTQY
v_call: TRBV7-9; j_call: TRBJ2-1; cdr3_aa: ASSPYGEQF
v_call: TRBV20-1; j_call: TRBJ2-1; cdr3_aa: SASKGAVDEQF
v_call: TRBV7-6; j_call: TRBJ1-6; cdr3_aa: ASSHGSSYNSPLH
v_call: TRBV7-2; j_call: TRBJ2-3; cdr3_aa: ASSLDGDADTQY
v_call: TRBV24-1; j_call: TRBJ2-1; cdr3_aa: ATKGPGAAEQF
v_call: TRBV5-5; j_call: TRBJ2-1; cdr3_aa: ASSSSGTTNNEQF
v_call: TRBV5-1; j_call: TRBJ2-3; cdr3_aa: ASSPGTSGDTQY
v_call: TRBV20-1; j_call: TRBJ2-3; cdr3_aa: SASFIPSDTQY
v_call: TRBV7-3; j_call: TRBJ2-5; cdr3_aa: ASSTSRQETQY
v_call: TRBV11-2; j_call: TRBJ2-4; cdr3_aa: ASSPRAGTGGGNIQY
v_call: TRBV7-3; j_call: TRBJ2-7; cdr3_aa: ASSPDGFYEQY
v_call: TRBV15; j_call: TRBJ2-5; cdr3_aa: ATSRDLAGTQETQY
v_call: TRBV20-1; j_call: TRBJ1-5; cdr3_aa: SARLSGNQPQH
v_call: TRBV6-4; j_call: TRBJ2-3; cdr3_aa: ASSYRGDGTDTQY
v_call: TRBV29-1; j_call: TRBJ2-2; cdr3_aa: SVEGTSEGIGELF
v_call: TRBV14; j_call: TRBJ1-1; cdr3_aa: ASSHDGHNVMDTEAF
v_call: TRBV20-1; j_call: TRBJ2-3; cdr3_aa: SANAGDTQY
v_call: TRBV9; j_call: TRBJ1-6; cdr3_aa: ASSVEPDRVASPLH
v_call: TRBV10-3; j_call: TRBJ2-3; cdr3_aa: ATIAGEGSGGSTDTQY
v_call: TRBV29-1; j_call: TRBJ2-2; cdr3_aa: SVERGTGELF
v_call: TRBV12-3/TRBV12-4; j_call: TRBJ2-3; cdr3_aa: ASGKDYTDTQY
v_call: TRBV4-2; j_call: TRBJ2-1; cdr3_aa: ASSQDGAGDNEQF
v_call: TRBV5-1; j_call: TRBJ2-5; cdr3_aa: ASSPGGGHGETQY
v_call: TRBV29-1; j_call: TRBJ2-3; cdr3_aa: SMGGGPDTQY
v_call: TRBV6-1; j_call: TRBJ2-1; cdr3_aa: ASSPRASSYNEQF
v_call: TRBV20-1; j_call: TRBJ2-3; cdr3_aa: SANVRAGTDTQY
v_call: TRBV10-1; j_call: TRBJ2-3; cdr3_aa: ASSESGRSADTQY
v_call: TRBV20-1; j_call: TRBJ2-5; cdr3_aa: RPLGNQETQY
v_call: TRBV21-1; j_call: TRBJ2-3; cdr3_aa: ARLFPRHQRTDTQY
v_call: TRBV20-1; j_call: TRBJ2-1; cdr3_aa: SAEGRSYNEQF
v_call: TRBV12-3/TRBV12-4; j_call: TRBJ2-7; cdr3_aa: ASTPGPGRSYEQY
v_call: TRBV12-3/TRBV12-4; j_call: TRBJ1-1; cdr3_aa: ASSPEGVWAF